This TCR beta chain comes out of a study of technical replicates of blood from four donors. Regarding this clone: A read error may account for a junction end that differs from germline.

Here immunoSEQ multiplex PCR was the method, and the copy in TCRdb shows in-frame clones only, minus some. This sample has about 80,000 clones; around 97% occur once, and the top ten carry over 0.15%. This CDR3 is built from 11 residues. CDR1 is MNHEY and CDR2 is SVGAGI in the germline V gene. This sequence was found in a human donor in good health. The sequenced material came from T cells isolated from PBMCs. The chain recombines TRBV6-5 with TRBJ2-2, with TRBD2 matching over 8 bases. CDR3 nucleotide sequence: TGTGCCAGCAGTAACGGGGGGGGGCTGTTTTTT. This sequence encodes CASSNGGGLFF.